This T cell receptor (beta chain) is drawn from a study of graft-versus-host responses after intestinal transplantation (dated by TCRdb to 2020 to 2022). A note on the overall study: Multivisceral, liver-intestinal, or isolated intestinal transplants were received by the recipients. After intestinal transplantation, graft-versus-host and host-versus-graft alloreactive T cell clones were followed in the graft, circulation and bone marrow using bulk TCR-beta CDR3 sequencing. Rather than going through the commercial service, samples from three later patients were sequenced in-house on an Illumina MiSeq and processed with MiXCR. Donor T cell macrochimerism was defined as a peak of at least 4% donor T cells among recipient peripheral blood mononuclear cells. To identify alloreactive clones, pre-transplant mixed lymphocyte reaction products were sequenced and then compared with unstimulated pre-transplant donor and recipient T cells. The cohort enrolled 24 intestinal transplant recipients, one of whom was a retransplant, and a few patients without pretransplant specimens were excluded. Anti-thymocyte globulin induction was given to all recipients, followed by maintenance tacrolimus and steroids for about 3 years. Broader findings and caveats from the paper: GvH clones were detected in recipient bone marrow, and some of these GvH clones were observed earlier in ileal mucosa or blood, consistent with an intestinal mucosal origin. Peak levels of circulating GvH clones were associated with declines in HvG clones early after transplant. In the allografts of patients with donor T cell macrochimerism, GvH to HvG T cell clonal ratios were high. The conclusions were limited by the relatively low number and heterogeneity of the intestinal transplant patients.

The CDR3 measures 16 amino acids from cysteine to phenylalanine. Only the CDR3 portion is preserved as DNA: 48 bases, with reading frame beginning at the first base. The germline V gene sets CDR1 to SQVTM and CDR2 to ANQGSEA. Ends trimmed: V by 2 bases, J by 3 bases; bases unmatched to a gene: 8. On this clone: Its antigen is still unknown. Base qualities are missing; no much larger clone stands one base away.

The library relied on the immunoSEQ multiplex PCR assay. For most patients, genomic DNA was isolated with the Qiagen DNeasy Blood and Tissue Kit and shipped frozen to Adaptive Biotechnologies for TCR sequencing. High-throughput TCR-beta CDR3 sequencing of genomic DNA from most patients was performed by Adaptive Biotechnologies. In the original analysis: TCR sequencing data for roughly 20 patients were retrieved from Adaptive's ImmunoSEQ software; a few other patients were processed with MiXCR and VDJtools. CD4 versus CD8 sorting errors were corrected by removing sequences found in both subsets at a frequency ratio below 5:1. CDR3 nucleotide sequences shared between donor and recipient were removed because the origin of such sequences could not be assigned. Alloreactive clones required at least 2-fold expansion over unstimulated cells and minimum CFSE-low frequency of 0.002% (template counts) or 0.001% (read counts). Mappable clones were those detected in sequenced pre-transplant spleen, lymph node, or MLR CFSE-low populations of the donor or recipient. Cumulative frequency of alloreactive clones was calculated as a percentage of all sequences weighted by copy number. TCRdb mirrors the immuneACCESS table, restricted to in-frame sequences. Some clones are absent from its copies; in checked studies, under half trace to an unresolved V gene, and the reason for the others is unknown. Clonal size and the V and J genes are those of that table, whereas D and trimming came from the DNA. This sample comprises tens of thousands of clones, around 90% of them detected only once. The top ten constitute 2% to 3% of the sample.

The sample's time point label, decoded: cells obtained before transplantation from donor or recipient. CD3+CD4+ and CD3+CD8+ populations were FACS-sorted from unstimulated pre-transplant donor and recipient cells taken from spleen or lymph nodes. In this chain, TRBV29-1 is recombined with TRBJ2-7, with 12 junctional bases fitting TRBD2. The receptor was derived from a human donor who received an intestinal transplant. Specimen: unstimulated CD8+ T cells sorted from spleen or lymph node cells, collected before intestinal transplant. The DNA sequence is as follows: TGCAGCGTTGAATGGGCTAGCGGGAGGGAGGTCTACGAGCAGTACTTC. Its coded protein is CSVEWASGREVYEQYF.